These 13 T cell receptor beta chains originate from one sample sequenced in a study of T cell repertoires in cytomegalovirus infection. A single record per CDR3 protein comes from TCRdb applying MiXCR to the reads. Of 340,000 or so distinct CDR3 sequences listed, around 25% are singletons. Antigens for these TCRs are unknown. This material consisted of cultured PBMCs, taken from culture after CMV antigen stimulation. The source is a human donor in good health (CMV status not recorded). Some clones in this sample may be carry-over from other donors' samples.

CDR3 amino acids: CASSQGNSWRQETQYF. Written as DNA, the CDR3 is TGCGCCAGCAGCCAAGGGAATAGTTGGAGGCAAGAGACCCAGTACTTC. The chain recombines TRBV4-3 with TRBJ2-5; weak D call: TRBD2 (5 bases). Germline V gives CDR1 LGHNA, CDR2 YSLEER. Trimming removed 1 base at V and 2 bases at J, with 14 bases between. There are 16 residues in the CDR3.

This clonotype appeared many times. The chain carries TRBV28 and TRBJ2-1; TRBD2 matches at 10 bases. J was trimmed by 5 bases and V by 4 bases; bases with no gene match: 11. Germline V lookup: CDR1 MDHEN, CDR2 SYDVKM. The CDR3 spans 17 residues. CDR3 sequence reads: CASSSPHRTSGNNEQFF. CDR3 DNA sequence: TGTGCCAGCAGTTCACCCCATCGGACTAGCGGCAACAATGAGCAGTTCTTC.

The chain is built from TRBV10-3 and TRBJ1-6; possibly TRBD1 for D (5 bases). Trimming stripped 3 bases from V and 10 bases from J, with 13 bases between. The CDR3 has 14 residues. Germline V gene lookup returns CDR1 ENHRY and CDR2 SYGVKD. CDR3 nucleotide sequence: TGTGCCATCAGTGACAGGGAGGTGGGATCACCCCTCCACTTT. Its translation is CAISDREVGSPLHF.

In this sample, this clonotype turned up many times. V gene TRBV27 combines with J gene TRBJ2-1; 8 positions agree with TRBD2. V trimming: 3 bases; J trimming: 4 bases; junction bases outside the gene matches: 5. Per germline, CDR1 MNHEY and CDR2 SMNVEV (reference sequence). There are 15 residues in the CDR3. This CDR3 reads CASSFTTSAYNEQFF. The CDR3 DNA follows: TGTGCCAGCAGTTTCACGACTAGCGCTTACAATGAGCAGTTCTTC.

CDR3 DNA: TGTGCCAGCAGGCGGGAGGCCCACACCGGGGAGCTGTTTTTT. As protein: CASRREAHTGELFF. The rearrangement joins TRBV2 to TRBJ2-2, with 8 bases matching TRBD2. From germline, CDR1 is SNHLY and CDR2 FYNNEI. The CDR3 has 14 residues. The V gene end was trimmed by 6 bases and the J gene end by 3 bases; junction bases not matched to a gene: 3.

CDR3 in amino acids: CASSVGRVKPKYNEQFF. The CDR3 DNA reads TGTGCCAGCAGTGTTGGCAGGGTAAAACCTAAATACAATGAGCAGTTCTTC. The chain is built from TRBV25-1 and TRBJ2-1; D may be TRBD1 (5 bases). Per the germline V gene, CDR1 is MGHDK and CDR2 is SYGVNS. The V end lost 4 bases, the J end lost 4 bases, and 20 bases lay between the germline ends. This CDR3 has 17 residues.

The V gene is TRBV6-2 or TRBV6-3, the J gene TRBJ2-1; TRBD2 aligns across 7 bases. The CDR3 runs to 16 residues. Germline V gene data show CDR1 as MNHEY and CDR2 as SVGEGT. Trimming removed 7 bases from V and 6 bases from J; junction bases left unmatched: 15. The CDR3 loop reads CASKASGALRGNEQFF. The CDR3 coding sequence is TGTGCCAGCAAGGCTAGCGGAGCCCTCCGGGGCAATGAGCAGTTCTTC.

This clonotype turned up a few times. The chain combines TRBV7-2 with TRBJ2-1; a possible D gene is TRBD2 (6 bases). Between the trimmed V and J ends, which lost 5 bases and 13 bases, there was a span of 12 bases. The CDR3 covers 11 residues. CDR1 is SGHTA, CDR2 FQGNSA, per germline. CDR3 residues: CASSQRLEQFF. The CDR3 DNA is TGTGCCAGCAGCCAGAGACTAGAACAGTTCTTC.

The chain carries TRBV6-5 and TRBJ2-5; 8 bases line up with TRBD2. V trimming: 9 bases; J trimming: 0 bases; junction bases outside the gene matches: 6. CDR1 is MNHEY, CDR2 SVGAGI, per germline. CDR3 size: 14 residues. CDR3 protein: CASKSGSHQETQYF. Here the CDR3 DNA reads TGTGCCAGTAAAAGCGGGAGTCACCAAGAGACCCAGTACTTC.

A few counts support this clonotype. The rearrangement links TRBV28 to TRBJ2-7, with unresolved D. Germline CDR1 reads MDHEN; CDR2 reads SYDVKM. CDR3 length: 14 amino acids. V was trimmed by 0 bases and J by 2 bases, leaving 8 bases between them. The CDR3 bases are TGTGCCAGCAGTTTATGGGCCCGGCCCTACGAGCAGTACTTC. Residues: CASSLWARPYEQYF.

This rearrangement joins TRBV7-9 to TRBJ1-3; no definite D call. Germline values: CDR1 SEHNR, CDR2 FQNEAQ (reference sequence). V was trimmed by 3 bases and J by 0 bases, leaving 12 bases between them. The CDR3 spans 16 residues. CDR3 sequence: CASSFREGTSGNTIYF. CDR3 in DNA: TGTGCCAGCAGCTTTCGGGAAGGAACCTCTGGAAACACCATATATTTT.

The gene calls are TRBV19 and TRBJ2-5, with unresolved D. V was trimmed by 1 base and J by 2 bases, leaving 11 bases between them. CDR3 length: 15 amino acids. Germline loops: CDR1 LNHDA, CDR2 SQIVND (reference sequence). The CDR3: CASSIAGRLQETQYF. The CDR3 nucleotides are TGTGCCAGTAGTATAGCCGGGCGGCTGCAAGAGACCCAGTACTTC.

This clonotype has just a few counts. This chain uses TRBV14 with TRBJ2-5; TRBD1 matches at 8 bases. The germline gives CDR1 SGHDN, CDR2 FVKESK. Losses at the gene ends were 2 bases for V and 5 bases for J; bases not matched to a gene: 19. This CDR3 has 19 residues. The CDR3 loop reads CASSQLGQAASGGGETQYF. CDR3 coding DNA: TGTGCCAGCAGCCAACTGGGACAGGCCGCCAGTGGCGGTGGCGAGACCCAGTACTTC.